Below, 4 T cell receptor beta chains from the same sample are listed, as sequenced in a study of Ad26.COV2.S vaccination and SARS-CoV-2 variants. The protocol was immunoSEQ multiplex PCR, while the TCRdb copy is restricted to in-frame clones and leaves out a portion. The sample lists about 350,000 clones; 70% to 90% were seen once. The treatment here: roughly 20 received Ad26.COV2.S at low or high dose, single or two shots; 5 received placebo; per-sample allocation not given. Samples came from day 63 after the first vaccine or placebo injection. Here the sequenced sample was peripheral blood, taken in a trial of Ad26.COV2.S vaccine versus placebo. All receptors come from a person between 18 and 60 years old who received the Ad26.COV2.S COVID-19 vaccine or a placebo.

The chain carries TRBV6-5 and TRBJ1-1; the D is unclear. V was pared by 2 bases and J by 2 bases, with 3 bases between. The CDR3 spans 12 residues. The V gene's germline CDR1 is MNHEY and CDR2 SVGAGI. The CDR3 DNA reads as TGTGCCAGCAGTTACGCCAACACTGAAGCTTTCTTT. This codes for CASSYANTEAFF.

The V call is TRBV11-2, the J call TRBJ1-1; TRBD1 might be the D (6 bases). Trimming cost V 7 bases and J 3 bases, with 18 bases left between them. This CDR3 has 15 residues. Germline loops: CDR1 SGHAT, CDR2 FQNNGV. This CDR3 reads CASTENTGRDTEAFF. For the CDR3, the DNA is TGTGCCAGCACCGAAAACACAGGGAGAGACACTGAAGCTTTCTTT.

This clone was seen a few times. The rearrangement uses TRBV7-9 and TRBJ1-1; D is possibly TRBD1 (6 bases). With 4 bases removed from V and 7 bases from J, the gap between germline ends came to 10 bases. Per the germline V gene, CDR1 is SEHNR and CDR2 is FQNEAQ (reference sequence). The CDR3 length is 12 residues. CDR3 nucleotides: TGTGCCAGCAGCTGGGACAACCTTGAAGCTTTCTTT. Translation gives CASSWDNLEAFF. The full variable domain, with the rest looked up from reference TRBV7-9 and TRBJ1-1, is DTGVSQNPRHKITKRGQNVTFRCDPISEHNRLYWYRQTLGQGPEFLTYFQNEAQLEKSRLLSDRFSAERPKGSFSTLEIQRTEQGDSAMYLCASSWDNLEAFFGQGTRLTVV.

This clone came up once. The gene calls are TRBV10-3 and TRBJ1-1, with TRBD1 as a possible D gene (5 bases). This CDR3 has 14 amino acids. From germline, CDR1 is ENHRY and CDR2 SYGVKD. V lost 6 bases and J 1 base, leaving 12 bases between the germline ends. The CDR3 sequence: CAISLGTGNTEAFF. For the CDR3, the DNA is TGTGCCATCAGCCTGGGGACGGGGAACACTGAAGCTTTCTTT.